This TCR beta chain emerged from a study of blood T cell repertoires in COVID-19. TCRdb's table, derived via immunoSEQ multiplex PCR, lists solely in-frame clones and lacks some. The sample lists 300,000 or so clones; about 87% were seen once. The CDR3 sequence is 13 residues long. Germline CDR1 reads MNHEY; CDR2 reads SVGAGI. Trimming took 6 bases from V and 2 from J, leaving 10 bases between them. This TCR was recovered from a woman aged 30 to 39 who had recovered from COVID-19. The chain joins TRBV6-5 to TRBJ1-2; D possibly corresponds to TRBD1 (6 bases). Material for sequencing was peripheral blood. CDR3 amino acids: CASSETGNYGYTF. CDR3 nucleotides: TGTGCCAGCAGCGAGACAGGAAACTATGGCTACACCTTC.